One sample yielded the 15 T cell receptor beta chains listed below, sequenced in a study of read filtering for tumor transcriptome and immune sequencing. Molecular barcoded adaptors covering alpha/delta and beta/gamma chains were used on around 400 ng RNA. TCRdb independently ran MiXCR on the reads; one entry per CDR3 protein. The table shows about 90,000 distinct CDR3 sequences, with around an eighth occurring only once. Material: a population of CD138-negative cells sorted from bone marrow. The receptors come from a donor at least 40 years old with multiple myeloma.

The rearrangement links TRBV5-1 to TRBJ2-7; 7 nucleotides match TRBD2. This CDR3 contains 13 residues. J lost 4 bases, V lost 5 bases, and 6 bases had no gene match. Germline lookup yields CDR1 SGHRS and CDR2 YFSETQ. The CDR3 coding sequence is TGCGCCAGCAGAGCGGGAAGCCTTTACGAGCAGTACTTC. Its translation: CASRAGSLYEQYF.

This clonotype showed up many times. CDR3 sequence (DNA): TGCGCCAGCAGCGGGCAGGGGGGCACAGATACGCAGTATTTT. Its translation: CASSGQGGTDTQYF. The chain carries TRBV5-1 and TRBJ2-3, with 7 bases fitting TRBD1. J was trimmed by 1 base and V by 4 bases; bases with no gene match: 3. This CDR3 comprises 14 residues. In germline, CDR1 is SGHRS, CDR2 YFSETQ.

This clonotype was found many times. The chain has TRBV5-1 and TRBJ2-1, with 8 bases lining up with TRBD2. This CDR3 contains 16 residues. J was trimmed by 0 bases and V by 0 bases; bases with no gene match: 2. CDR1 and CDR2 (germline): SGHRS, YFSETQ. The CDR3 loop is CASSLGGGSSYNEQFF. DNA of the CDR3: TGCGCCAGCAGCTTGGGCGGGGGGAGCTCCTACAATGAGCAGTTCTTC. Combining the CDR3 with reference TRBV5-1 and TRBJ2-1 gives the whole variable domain KAGVTQTPRYLIKTRGQQVTLSCSPISGHRSVSWYQQTPGQGLQFLFEYFSETQRNKGNFPGRFSGRQFSNSRSEMNVSTLELGDSALYLCASSLGGGSSYNEQFFGPGTRLTVL.

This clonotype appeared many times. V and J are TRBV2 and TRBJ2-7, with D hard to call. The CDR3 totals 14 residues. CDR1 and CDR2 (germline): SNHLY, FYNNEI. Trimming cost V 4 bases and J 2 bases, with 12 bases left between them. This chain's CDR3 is CASSGTYGTYEQYF. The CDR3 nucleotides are TGTGCCAGCAGTGGGACGTACGGAACCTACGAGCAGTACTTC.

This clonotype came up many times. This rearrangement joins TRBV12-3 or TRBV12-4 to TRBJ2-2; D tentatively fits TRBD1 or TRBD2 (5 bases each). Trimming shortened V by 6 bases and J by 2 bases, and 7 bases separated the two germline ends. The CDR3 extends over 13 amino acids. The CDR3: CASSRDNTGELFF. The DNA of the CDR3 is TGTGCCAGCAGCCGGGACAACACCGGGGAGCTGTTTTTT.

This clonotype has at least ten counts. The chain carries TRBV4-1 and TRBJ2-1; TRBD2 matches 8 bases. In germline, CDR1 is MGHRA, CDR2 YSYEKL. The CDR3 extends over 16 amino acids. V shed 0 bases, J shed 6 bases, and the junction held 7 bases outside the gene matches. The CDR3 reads CASSQDSPGGFNEQFF. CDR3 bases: TGCGCCAGCAGCCAAGATTCCCCGGGAGGGTTCAATGAGCAGTTCTTC.

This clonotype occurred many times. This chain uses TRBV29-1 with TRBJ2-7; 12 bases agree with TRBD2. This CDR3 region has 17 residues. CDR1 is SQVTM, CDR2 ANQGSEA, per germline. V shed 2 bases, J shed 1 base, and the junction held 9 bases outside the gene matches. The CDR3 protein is CSVEQGRLAGASYEQYF. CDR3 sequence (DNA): TGCAGCGTTGAACAAGGGAGACTAGCGGGAGCGTCCTACGAGCAGTACTTC.

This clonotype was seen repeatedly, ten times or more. Written as DNA, the CDR3 is TGTGCCAGCAGCTTCGGCAGGGCCACTGGGGCCAACGTCCTGACTTTC. This translates into CASSFGRATGANVLTF. The chain links TRBV7-3 to TRBJ2-6; D is perhaps TRBD1 (5 bases). The V and J ends lost 3 bases and 2 bases respectively, with 11 bases between them. Germline values: CDR1 SGHTA, CDR2 FQGTGA. This CDR3 spans 16 amino acids.

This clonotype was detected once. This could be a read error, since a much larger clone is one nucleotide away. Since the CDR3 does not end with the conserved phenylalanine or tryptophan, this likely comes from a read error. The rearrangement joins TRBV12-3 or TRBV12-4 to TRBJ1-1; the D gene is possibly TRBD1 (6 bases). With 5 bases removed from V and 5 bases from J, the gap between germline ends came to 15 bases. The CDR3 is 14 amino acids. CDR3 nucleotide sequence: TGTGCCAGCAGTAAAGGGGGGGCTGGGACTGAAGCTTTCTTA. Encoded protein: CASSKGGAGTEAFL.

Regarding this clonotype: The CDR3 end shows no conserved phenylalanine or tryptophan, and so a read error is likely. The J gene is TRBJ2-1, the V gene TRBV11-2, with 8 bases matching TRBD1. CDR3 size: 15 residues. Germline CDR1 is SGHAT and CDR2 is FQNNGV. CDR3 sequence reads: CAGSLDRGSYNEQFL. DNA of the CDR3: TGTGCCGGCAGCCTCGACAGGGGCTCCTACAATGAGCAGTTCCTC.

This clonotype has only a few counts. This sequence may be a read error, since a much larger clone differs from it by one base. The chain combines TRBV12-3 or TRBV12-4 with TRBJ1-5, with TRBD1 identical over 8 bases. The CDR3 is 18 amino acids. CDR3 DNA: TGTGCCAGCAGTTTTGACAGGGGCGACTTTCGCAGCAATCAGCTCCAGCATTTT. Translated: CASSFDRGDFRSNQLQHF.

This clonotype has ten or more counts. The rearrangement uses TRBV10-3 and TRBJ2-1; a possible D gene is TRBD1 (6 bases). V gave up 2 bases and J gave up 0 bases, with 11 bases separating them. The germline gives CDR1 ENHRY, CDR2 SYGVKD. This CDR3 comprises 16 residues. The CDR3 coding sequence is TGTGCCATCAGTGAGGGGGCAGGGGCCTCCTACAATGAGCAGTTCTTC. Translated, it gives CAISEGAGASYNEQFF.

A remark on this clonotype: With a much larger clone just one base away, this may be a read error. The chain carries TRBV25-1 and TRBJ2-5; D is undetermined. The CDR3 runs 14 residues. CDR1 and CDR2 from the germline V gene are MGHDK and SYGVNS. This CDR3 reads CASSEFIAVEPQYF. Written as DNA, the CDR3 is TGTGCCAGCAGTGAATTCATTGCCGTAGAGCCCCAGTACTTC.

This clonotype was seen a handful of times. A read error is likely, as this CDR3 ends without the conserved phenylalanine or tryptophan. This CDR3 is CASSSLLGRADTDTQYL. The CDR3 region has the DNA TGTGCCAGCAGCTCTCTTTTGGGGAGGGCCGACACAGATACGCAGTATCTT. This chain uses TRBV11-2 with TRBJ2-3, with 7 positions matching TRBD2. CDR3 length equals 17 residues. From germline, CDR1 is SGHAT and CDR2 FQNNGV. J was trimmed by 2 bases and V by 4 bases; bases with no gene match: 12.

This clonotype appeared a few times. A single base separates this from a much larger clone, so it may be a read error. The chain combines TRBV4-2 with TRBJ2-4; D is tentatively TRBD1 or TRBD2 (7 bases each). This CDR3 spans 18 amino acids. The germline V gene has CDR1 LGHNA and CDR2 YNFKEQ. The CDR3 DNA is TGTGCCAGCAGCCAAGACCCGGGGGGACAGCTGCGCCAAAACATTCAGTGCTTC. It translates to CASSQDPGGQLRQNIQCF.